This T cell receptor (beta chain) was sequenced for a study of cytomegalovirus exposure and HLA in healthy donors (dated by TCRdb to about 2017). Study-wide context: The 650 to 800 repertoires of the first cohort and the roughly 110 validation repertoires were produced on the same platform, according to a later analysis. The study was designed to test whether signatures of past pathogen exposure could be identified by cataloging public T cell receptors. Besides the first cohort of 666 subjects, a separate validation cohort made up of 120 different subjects was used. To predict cytomegalovirus infection status, the study brought together high-throughput TCR immunosequencing, statistical association of individual TCRs with disease status, and machine learning.

The protocol used for the library was the immunoSEQ multiplex PCR assay. As for the authors' bioinformatics: A statistical classification framework was built to diagnose cytomegalovirus status from the catalog of TCR beta chain sequences. In its TCRdb copy, this immuneACCESS table keeps in-frame sequences only and misses some clones. Where compared with another copy, unresolved V genes explain less than half of these, and the others have no known cause. The V and J calls and the clone size are those of that table, but D and trimming were determined from the DNA. Recorded for this sample are about 140,000 clones; around nine tenths of them occurred a single time. The ten largest clones represent roughly 9.4% of the sample. For this clone: The specificity of this receptor is unknown. No quality values exist for individual bases; no much larger clone is one base distant.

Here is what the overall study found, with its caveats: Cytomegalovirus status was reported to be diagnosed by the classifier with high specificity and sensitivity in both the original and validation cohorts. The study listed 150 to 200 TCR beta chains as associated with cytomegalovirus. While some public TCRs were present in many individuals, most TCR sequences turned up only very rarely across donors. A later analysis had no HLA typing for the validation cohort, so co-occurrence there was scored across all 130 or so repertoires. It was suggested by the authors that the approach could potentially be generalized to other disease states and immunological phenotypes. A later analysis found that TCRs clustered in the first cohort also tended to co-occur in the roughly 120 validation repertoires, with 94% of cluster scores above 0. In vitro tests confirmed that three of the cytomegalovirus-associated TCR beta chains recognize cytomegalovirus antigens.

Including cysteine and phenylalanine, the CDR3 has 15 amino acids. The read is trimmed to its CDR3 DNA, 45 bases read in frame from base 1. Trimming leaves V shorter by 6 bases and J shorter by 3 bases, with the junction holding 5 bases beyond the gene matches. CDR1 and CDR2, looked up from the germline V gene, are ENHRY and SYGVKD. The donors were included in the validation cohort of over a hundred subjects, a group kept apart from the roughly 730-subject first cohort. Rearrangement joined TRBV10-3 to TRBJ1-2; TRBD1 lines up with 12 middle nucleotides. The receptor was isolated from a man aged 18 to 29 in good health and CMV-seropositive. The sample taken for sequencing was PBMCs. At the DNA level, the sequence is TGTGCCATCAGAAAGGGACAGGGGGCCCACTATGGCTACACCTTC. Its amino acids are CAIRKGQGAHYGYTF.